This TCR beta chain is drawn from a study of cytomegalovirus exposure and HLA in healthy donors. Looking at the study overall: Out of 398 genotyped donors, roughly 80% belonged to the Caucasian-associated ancestry cluster.

V lost 5 bases to trimming and J lost 1 base; unmatched junction nucleotides: 6. This CDR3 has 15 residues. The germline V gene encodes CDR1 GTSNPN and CDR2 SVGIG (reference sequence). Turning to this clone: The antigen remains unidentified.

Regarding the study as a whole: The study carried out a later analysis of TCR beta sequences. It associated some 17,000 of them with specific HLA alleles at a false discovery rate of 0.05.

The primer mix had 60 Vbeta and 13 Jbeta primers. Assay used: immunoSEQ multiplex PCR; TCRdb lists only in-frame clones, some missing. The sample holds approximately 93,000 clones; 79% are singletons and the top ten take under 4%. Source material: PBMCs. V usage is TRBV30 and J usage is TRBJ1-5; 9 positions agree with TRBD1. The receptor comes from a male donor in good health and CMV-seropositive. CDR3 region: CAWHTGGASNQPQHF. The CDR3, as DNA: TGTGCCTGGCATACAGGGGGCGCGAGCAATCAGCCCCAGCATTTT.